These 16 T cell receptor beta chains were sequenced from one sample in a study of preoperative IRX-2 immunotherapy in early breast cancer (dated by TCRdb to the late 2010s). The library relied on the immunoSEQ multiplex PCR assay. In its TCRdb copy, this immuneACCESS table keeps in-frame sequences only and misses some clones. Where compared with another copy, unresolved V genes explain less than half of these, and the others have no known cause. The sample has about 42,000 clones on record, about 80% of them singletons. The top ten clonotypes cover roughly 1.2% of the sample. The treatment or condition label for this specimen denotes: preoperative locoregional IRX-2 cytokine immunotherapy. Here the sequenced sample was tumor tissue, taken after IRX-2 immunotherapy. The receptors were sampled from a human donor with breast cancer.

The J gene is TRBJ2-7, the V gene TRBV6-8; 8 bases agree with TRBD2. The CDR3 has 17 amino acids. The germline V gene has CDR1 MNHGY and CDR2 SAAAGT. The V and J ends lost 6 bases and 2 bases, in that order; junction bases with no gene match: 15. CDR3 bases: TGTGCCAGCAGGACCGGAGGGCTAGCGGGCCGAACCTACGAGCAGTACTTC. The encoded protein is CASRTGGLAGRTYEQYF.

V gene TRBV6-8 combines with J gene TRBJ1-2; TRBD1 might be the D (6 bases). Germline V gene lookup returns CDR1 MNHGY and CDR2 SAAAGT. With 5 bases removed from V and 6 bases from J, the gap between germline ends came to 19 bases. The CDR3 totals 15 residues. The CDR3 DNA follows: TGTGCCAGCAGTGACGAACCGGGGGCAAGGGATGGCTACACCTTC. As protein: CASSDEPGARDGYTF.

This clone has just one count. The CDR3, as DNA: TGTGCCAGCAGTCGATCGGGACTAGCGGGAGGTACGAACACCGGGGAGCTGTTTTTT. Amino acid sequence: CASSRSGLAGGTNTGELFF. The chain combines TRBV6-8 with TRBJ2-2; 15 nucleotides align to TRBD2. Germline assignment: CDR1 MNHGY and CDR2 SAAAGT. The ends lost 5 bases at V and 0 bases at J; junction bases unmatched: 7. The length of the CDR3 is 19 residues.

In the case of this clone: Within the sample, other DNA sequences also encode this same CDR3. The V and J genes are TRBV18 and TRBJ1-2; D remains unclear. Germline lookup yields CDR1 KGHSH and CDR2 LQKENI. This CDR3 has 13 residues. With 0 bases removed from V and 6 bases from J, the gap between germline ends came to 8 bases. In DNA form, the CDR3 reads TGTGCCAGCTCACCACCTGCGGGGAATGGCTACACCTTC. Amino acid sequence: CASSPPAGNGYTF.

This chain connects TRBV10-2 to TRBJ2-1; TRBD2 matches at 10 bases. Germline V gene lookup returns CDR1 WSHSY and CDR2 SAAADI. Germline trimming cut 3 bases from V and 4 bases from J; bases unmatched to any gene: 6. This CDR3 spans 16 amino acids. CDR3 sequence: CASSEIPSGSYNEQFF. The CDR3 DNA sequence: TGCGCCAGCAGTGAAATACCTAGCGGGAGTTACAATGAGCAGTTCTTC.

The V call is TRBV6-8, the J call TRBJ1-5; D possibly corresponds to TRBD1 (6 bases). Germline V gene sequence: CDR1 MNHGY, CDR2 SAAAGT. V lost 8 bases and J lost 0, with 11 bases in between. There are 14 residues in the CDR3. The CDR3 nucleotides are TGTGCCAGCGGGGGCAGGGATAGCAATCAGCCCCAGCATTTT. Translation gives CASGGRDSNQPQHF.

The V gene is TRBV7-1, the J gene TRBJ1-6; D possibly corresponds to TRBD1 (6 bases). TRBV7-1 is flagged as an ORF with uncertain function. Between the trimmed V and J ends, which lost 4 bases and 7 bases, there was a span of 11 bases. The CDR3 contains 14 residues. Here the CDR3 reads CASSLGQLNSPLHF. For the CDR3, the DNA is TGTGCCAGCAGCTTAGGACAGCTAAATTCACCCCTCCACTTT.

The chain links TRBV19 to TRBJ1-4; 7 positions match TRBD1. The germline gives CDR1 LNHDA, CDR2 SQIVND (reference sequence). The trim removed 6 bases at V and 6 bases at J, leaving 10 bases unmatched. The CDR3 runs 15 residues. The CDR3, as DNA: TGTGCCAGTAGCCCCCCGGGACAGTCATATGAAAAACTGTTTTTT. Protein product: CASSPPGQSYEKLFF. Based on the CDR3 plus reference TRBV19 and TRBJ1-4, the full variable domain is DGGITQSPKYLFRKEGQNVTLSCEQNLNHDAMYWYRQDPGQGLRLIYYSQIVNDFQKGDIAEGYSVSREKKESFPLTVTSAQKNPTAFYLCASSPPGQSYEKLFFGSGTQLSVL.

In its sample, this clone ranks as medium-sized (0.01 to 0.1%). The rearrangement joins TRBV19 to TRBJ1-4; 7 positions match TRBD1. The V segment lost 3 bases and the J segment 8 bases; nucleotides outside the gene matches: 12. Per germline, CDR1 LNHDA and CDR2 SQIVND (reference sequence). This CDR3 has 16 residues. The CDR3 protein is CASSMVGEADREKLFF. The CDR3 DNA is TGTGCCAGTAGTATGGTGGGGGAGGCGGACAGGGAAAAACTGTTTTTT.

This chain links TRBV29-1 with TRBJ1-1, with TRBD1 as a possible D gene (5 bases). This CDR3 has 12 amino acids. The germline CDR1 and CDR2 sequences are SQVTM and ANQGSEA. The V and J ends lost 7 bases and 0 bases respectively, with 9 bases between them. CDR3 coding DNA: TGCAGCGCCCAGGGAGTGAACACTGAAGCTTTCTTT. Translation: CSAQGVNTEAFF. The whole variable domain, remainder taken from reference TRBV29-1 and TRBJ1-1, is SAVISQKPSRDICQRGTSLTIQCQVDSQVTMMFWYRQQPGQSLTLIATANQGSEATYESGFVIDKFPISRPNLTFSTLTVSNMSPEDSSIYLCSAQGVNTEAFFGQGTRLTVV.

This clone was seen a few times. The chain has TRBV6-8 and TRBJ2-7; no clear D. Trimming pared 6 bases from V and 2 bases from J, leaving 17 bases between. This CDR3 is built from 15 residues. Germline CDR1 reads MNHGY; CDR2 reads SAAAGT. CDR3 coding DNA: TGTGCCAGCAGCTTCGGATTAGACGGTACCTACGAGCAGTACTTC. Protein: CASSFGLDGTYEQYF.

V gene TRBV19 combines with J gene TRBJ2-5, with 7 bases identical to TRBD2. CDR1 is LNHDA, CDR2 SQIVND, per germline (reference sequence). This CDR3 is built from 14 residues. With 7 bases clipped from V and 5 bases from J, the junction kept 10 bases outside the gene matches. In nucleotides, the CDR3 is TGTGCCAGTACCCCATCCGGGACTACGGAGACCCAGTACTTC. It encodes CASTPSGTTETQYF.

The chain recombines TRBV11-3 with TRBJ2-2; D perhaps matches TRBD1 (5 bases). CDR3 length: 15 amino acids. V was pared by 3 bases and J by 4 bases, with 12 bases between. Germline loops: CDR1 SGHNT, CDR2 YENEEA. CDR3 bases: TGTGCCAGCAGCTTGCGGCAGGGAACCACCGGGGAGCTGTTTTTT. Translating gives CASSLRQGTTGELFF.

The rearrangement joins TRBV6-8 to TRBJ2-1; TRBD2 agrees at 10 bases. Germline V CDR1 and CDR2: MNHGY, SAAAGT. This CDR3 spans 16 amino acids. V lost 5 bases, J lost 0 bases, and 4 bases stayed unmatched. The CDR3 here is CASSARLAGSYNEQFF. CDR3 DNA: TGTGCCAGCAGTGCAAGACTAGCGGGCTCCTACAATGAGCAGTTCTTC.

This chain links TRBV18 with TRBJ1-1; 12 bases agree with TRBD1. Germline V gene sequence: CDR1 KGHSH, CDR2 LQKENI. The CDR3 spans 18 residues. J was trimmed by 3 bases and V by 4 bases; bases with no gene match: 12. CDR3 nucleotides: TGTGCCAGCTCACTCAGCGTCGGGACAGGGGGCATGGACACTGAAGCTTTCTTT. It specifies CASSLSVGTGGMDTEAFF.

This clone was detected once. The chain uses TRBV11-3 and TRBJ2-1; D possibly matches TRBD1 or TRBD2 (6 bases each). Germline loops: CDR1 SGHNT, CDR2 YENEEA. V shed 2 bases and J shed 6 bases, with 14 bases lying between them. The CDR3 length is 15 residues. DNA for the CDR3: TGTGCCAGCAGCTTATCGGGGGCGTATTCCAATGAGCAGTTCTTC. It translates to CASSLSGAYSNEQFF.